This is a list of T cell receptor beta chains from one sample in a study of technical replicates of blood from several donors. Libraries were prepared by immunoSEQ multiplex PCR; TCRdb keeps only in-frame clonotypes and omits some of them. This table holds roughly 68,000 clones, 95% to 97% found once. The sample taken for sequencing was T cells isolated from PBMCs. These receptors came from a human donor in good health. Each CDR3 is given with its conserved first and last residue. D genes are given only for firm matches. Size tells how often a clone was seen (once, few, many) or the class of an expanded clone, and some rows leave it out.

TRBV2	TRBJ1-1	.	once	CASRGNTEAFF	TGTGCCTCACGAGGGAACACTGAAGCTTTCTTT
TRBV28	TRBJ2-1	.	once	CASSLGFPSYNEQFF	TGTGCCAGCAGTTTGGGCTTCCCCTCCTACAATGAGCAGTTCTTC
TRBV30	TRBJ2-2	.	.	CAAERGPTDTGELFF	TGTGCCGCCGAAAGAGGGCCGACGGACACCGGGGAGCTGTTTTTT
TRBV7-3	TRBJ2-1	TRBD2	.	CASSLPTSGAYNEQFF	TGTGCCAGCAGCCTACCGACTAGCGGGGCCTACAATGAGCAGTTCTTC
TRBV19	TRBJ1-2	TRBD1	.	CASIPLSDREDGYTF	TGTGCCAGTATCCCACTCTCAGACAGGGAAGATGGCTACACCTTC
TRBV7-9	TRBJ2-7	.	.	CASSLVRGADSSYEQYF	TGTGCCAGCAGCCTAGTGCGAGGAGCGGATAGCTCCTACGAGCAGTACTTC
TRBV7-2	TRBJ2-7	.	.	CASRGLASYEQYF	TGTGCCAGCAGGGGCCTAGCCTCCTACGAGCAGTACTTC
TRBV6-1	TRBJ1-2	.	.	CASTARFTYGYTF	TGTGCCAGCACAGCGAGGTTTACCTATGGCTACACCTTC
TRBV16	TRBJ1-4	.	.	CASSQSIQANEKLFF	TGTGCCAGCAGCCAATCTATACAGGCGAATGAAAAACTGTTTTTT
TRBV2	TRBJ1-4	.	.	CASSERVSGEKLFF	TGTGCCAGCAGTGAAAGGGTCTCGGGGGAAAAACTGTTTTTT
TRBV30	TRBJ1-2	TRBD1	.	CAWRRTGGWSSLTF	TGTGCCTGGAGAAGAACAGGGGGATGGTCCAGTCTCACCTTC
TRBV5-4	TRBJ2-3	TRBD2	.	CASSSNLYAGGADTQYF	TGTGCCAGCAGCTCCAATCTCTACGCGGGAGGAGCAGATACGCAGTATTTT
TRBV7-2	TRBJ2-3	TRBD2	.	CASSPWEREIGDTQYF	TGTGCCAGCAGCCCTTGGGAGCGGGAGATCGGAGATACGCAGTATTTT
TRBV6-5	TRBJ2-1	TRBD2	.	CASSYSPSGPLNEQFF	TGTGCCAGCAGTTATTCTCCTAGCGGGCCTCTGAATGAGCAGTTCTTC
TRBV10-3	TRBJ1-1	.	.	CAVKTVNTEAFF	TGTGCCGTCAAGACAGTTAACACTGAAGCTTTCTTT
TRBV6-1	TRBJ2-7	TRBD1	few	CASRWTGKNEQYF	TGTGCCAGCAGATGGACAGGGAAAAACGAGCAGTACTTC
TRBV30	TRBJ1-3	.	.	CAWTPGMSGNTIYF	TGTGCCTGGACCCCAGGTATGAGTGGAAACACCATATATTTT
TRBV9	TRBJ1-2	.	.	CASSGDSGYTF	TGTGCCAGCAGCGGGGACTCAGGCTACACCTTC
TRBV11-3	TRBJ2-5	TRBD2	.	CASSPGTTRQETQYF	TGTGCCAGCAGCCCTGGGACTACGCGTCAAGAGACCCAGTACTTC
TRBV9	TRBJ2-3	TRBD2	.	CASSVEAGVGDTQYF	TGTGCCAGCAGCGTAGAAGCGGGAGTGGGAGATACGCAGTATTTT
TRBV1	TRBJ1-5	.	.	CTSSRPFVSGQPQHF	TGCACCAGCAGCCGCCCATTTGTGTCGGGACAGCCCCAGCATTTT